The source of this T cell receptor (beta chain) is a study of siplizumab effects on memory and regulatory T cells. Concerning this clone: Its antigen is currently unknown.

With 3 bases clipped from V and 7 bases from J, the junction kept 7 bases outside the gene matches. The CDR3 is 14 amino acids. The germline CDR1 and CDR2 sequences are GTSNPN and SVGIG (reference sequence). TCRdb's table, derived via immunoSEQ multiplex PCR, lists solely in-frame clones and lacks some. The sample lists around 95,000 clones; 85% to 95% were seen once. Study observations and caveats: Significant reduction of alloreactive sequences traceable to unstimulated CD4+ memory cells was observed with siplizumab.

This chain links TRBV30 with TRBJ2-1; 9 bases are shared with TRBD2. Sample: non-Treg CD4+ T cells sorted from blood. The clonotype comes from a human donor in good health. The CDR3 protein is CAWRGIAGVNEQFF. DNA for the CDR3: TGTGCCTGGAGGGGAATAGCGGGAGTGAATGAGCAGTTCTTC.